Many counts were recorded for the clone carrying this TCR beta chain. Trimming removed 7 bases from V and 2 bases from J, with 14 bases in between. Germline V gives CDR1 SNHLY, CDR2 FYNNEI. CDR3 length: 14 residues. Noted time point: newly diagnosed GD, antithyroid drugs for less than 3 months. From PBMCs, RNA was extracted and then used to make the TCR library. These data belong to a study of regulatory T cells in long-lasting Graves disease. Arm-PCR of CDR3 regions and iRepertoire HTBI primers were used to build TCR beta libraries. TCRdb re-called the multiplex PCR reads with MiXCR, one entry per CDR3 protein. The sample gives over 300,000 distinct CDR3 sequences, around 15% of which show up once; 22% is in the top ten.

The starting material was peripheral blood mononuclear cells (PBMCs), obtained at new diagnosis, from a patient treated with antithyroid drugs. The source is a female donor with Graves disease. The chain carries TRBV2 and TRBJ1-1; no clear D gene. The CDR3 spells CASTRTHENTEAFF. CDR3 nucleotides: TGTGCCAGCACCAGGACGCATGAAAACACTGAAGCTTTCTTT.